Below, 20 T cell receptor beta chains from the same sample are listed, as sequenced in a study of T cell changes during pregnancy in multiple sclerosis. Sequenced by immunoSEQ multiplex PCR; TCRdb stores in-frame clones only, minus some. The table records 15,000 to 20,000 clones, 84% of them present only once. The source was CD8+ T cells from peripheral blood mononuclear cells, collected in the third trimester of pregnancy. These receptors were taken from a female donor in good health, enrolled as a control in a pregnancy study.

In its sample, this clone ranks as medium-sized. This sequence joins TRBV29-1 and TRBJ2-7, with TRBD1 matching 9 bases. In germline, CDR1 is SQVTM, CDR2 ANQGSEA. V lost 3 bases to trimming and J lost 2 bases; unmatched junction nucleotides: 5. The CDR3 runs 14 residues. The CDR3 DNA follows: TGCAGCGTTGATGCGGGGACAGGGACCTACGAGCAGTACTTC. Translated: CSVDAGTGTYEQYF.

CDR3 loop: CASSPTWTSGGTYQETQYF. In nucleotides, the CDR3 is TGTGCCAGCAGCCCCACGTGGACTAGCGGGGGGACGTACCAAGAGACCCAGTACTTC. The chain joins TRBV7-9 to TRBJ2-5, with TRBD2 matching 14 bases. V shed 5 bases, J shed 0 bases, and the junction held 11 bases outside the gene matches. Per germline, CDR1 SEHNR and CDR2 FQNEAQ (reference sequence). The CDR3 sequence is 19 residues long.

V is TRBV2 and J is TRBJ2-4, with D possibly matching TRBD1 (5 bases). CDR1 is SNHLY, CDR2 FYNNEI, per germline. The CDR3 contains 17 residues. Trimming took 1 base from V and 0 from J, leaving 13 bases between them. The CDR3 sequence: CASSEDTGTLAKNIQYF. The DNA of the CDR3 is TGTGCCAGCAGTGAAGACACAGGTACACTAGCCAAAAACATTCAGTACTTC.

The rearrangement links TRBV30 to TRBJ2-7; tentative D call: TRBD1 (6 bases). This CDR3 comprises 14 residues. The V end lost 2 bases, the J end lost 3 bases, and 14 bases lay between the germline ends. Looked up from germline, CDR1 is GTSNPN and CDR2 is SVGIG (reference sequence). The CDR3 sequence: CAWSSDSNYYEQYF. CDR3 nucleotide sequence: TGTGCCTGGAGTTCGGACAGCAATTACTACGAGCAGTACTTC.

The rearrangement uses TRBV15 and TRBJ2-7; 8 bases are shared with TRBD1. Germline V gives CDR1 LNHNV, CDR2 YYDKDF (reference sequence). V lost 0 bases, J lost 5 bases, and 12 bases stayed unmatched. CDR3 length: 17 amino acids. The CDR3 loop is CATSRDPPQGALNEQYF. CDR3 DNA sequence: TGTGCCACCAGCAGAGACCCCCCCCAGGGGGCGTTAAACGAGCAGTACTTC.

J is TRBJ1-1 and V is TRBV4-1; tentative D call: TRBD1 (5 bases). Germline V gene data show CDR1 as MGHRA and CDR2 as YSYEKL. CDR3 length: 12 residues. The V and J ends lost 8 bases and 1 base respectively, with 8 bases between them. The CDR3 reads CASGGGNTEAFF. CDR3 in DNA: TGCGCCAGCGGCGGGGGGAACACTGAAGCTTTCTTT.

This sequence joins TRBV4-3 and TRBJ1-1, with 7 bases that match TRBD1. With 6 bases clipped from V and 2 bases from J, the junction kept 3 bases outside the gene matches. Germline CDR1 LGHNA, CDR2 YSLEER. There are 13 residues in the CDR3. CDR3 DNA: TGCGCCAGCAGGGGACAGTATAACACTGAAGCTTTCTTT. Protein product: CASRGQYNTEAFF.

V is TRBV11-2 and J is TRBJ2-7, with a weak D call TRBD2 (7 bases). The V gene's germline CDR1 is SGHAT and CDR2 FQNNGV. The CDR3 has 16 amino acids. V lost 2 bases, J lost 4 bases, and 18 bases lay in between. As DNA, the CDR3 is TGTGCCAGCAGCTTAACGGGGGGCAGCCGGGCGTACGAGCAGTACTTC. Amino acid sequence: CASSLTGGSRAYEQYF.

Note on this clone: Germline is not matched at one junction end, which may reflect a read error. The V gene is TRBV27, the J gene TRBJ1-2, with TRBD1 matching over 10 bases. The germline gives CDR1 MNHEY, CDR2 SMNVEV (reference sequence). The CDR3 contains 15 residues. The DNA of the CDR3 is TGTGCCAGCAGTACACGACAGGGGGCGGCGTATGGCCACACCTTC. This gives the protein CASSTRQGAAYGHTF.

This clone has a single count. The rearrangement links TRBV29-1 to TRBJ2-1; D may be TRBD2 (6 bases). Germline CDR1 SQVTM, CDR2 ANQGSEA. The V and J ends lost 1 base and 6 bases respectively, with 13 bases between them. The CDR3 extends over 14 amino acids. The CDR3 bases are TGCAGCGTTGAAGGGCCAGGAGGGAGCAATGAGCAGTTCTTC. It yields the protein CSVEGPGGSNEQFF.

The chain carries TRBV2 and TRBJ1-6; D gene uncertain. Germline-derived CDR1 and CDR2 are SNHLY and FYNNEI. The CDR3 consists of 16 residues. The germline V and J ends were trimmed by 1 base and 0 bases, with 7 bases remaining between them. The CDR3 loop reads CASSEVGSSYNSPLHF. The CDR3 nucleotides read TGTGCCAGCAGTGAAGTAGGGAGCTCCTATAATTCACCCCTCCACTTT.

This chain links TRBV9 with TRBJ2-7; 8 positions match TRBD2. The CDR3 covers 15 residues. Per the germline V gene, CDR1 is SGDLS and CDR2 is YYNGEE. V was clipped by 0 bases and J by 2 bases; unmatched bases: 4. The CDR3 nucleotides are TGTGCCAGCAGCGTAGCGGCAGCGGGGGCCTACGAGCAGTACTTC. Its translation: CASSVAAAGAYEQYF.

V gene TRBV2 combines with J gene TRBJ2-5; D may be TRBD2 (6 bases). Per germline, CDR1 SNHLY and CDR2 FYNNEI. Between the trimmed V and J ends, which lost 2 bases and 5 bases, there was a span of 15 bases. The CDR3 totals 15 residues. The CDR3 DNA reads TGTGCCAGCAGTGAAATGGCTAGCGCTCGTGAGACCCAGTACTTC. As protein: CASSEMASARETQYF.

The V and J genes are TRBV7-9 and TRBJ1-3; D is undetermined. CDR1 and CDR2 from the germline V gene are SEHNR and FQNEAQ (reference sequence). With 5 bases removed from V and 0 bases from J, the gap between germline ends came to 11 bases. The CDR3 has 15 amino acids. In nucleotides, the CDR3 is TGTGCCAGCAGCGGCGAGGAACACTCTGGAAACACCATATATTTT. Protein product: CASSGEEHSGNTIYF. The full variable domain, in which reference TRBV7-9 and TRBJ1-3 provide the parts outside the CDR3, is DTGVSQNPRHKITKRGQNVTFRCDPISEHNRLYWYRQTLGQGPEFLTYFQNEAQLEKSRLLSDRFSAERPKGSFSTLEIQRTEQGDSAMYLCASSGEEHSGNTIYFGEGSWLTVV.

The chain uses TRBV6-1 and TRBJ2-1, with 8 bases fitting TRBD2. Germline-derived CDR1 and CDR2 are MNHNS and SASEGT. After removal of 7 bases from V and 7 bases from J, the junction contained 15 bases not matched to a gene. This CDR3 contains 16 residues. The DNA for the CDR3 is TGTGCCAGCAATGAGCGGGAGAGTTTGTTTAAAAATGAGCAGTTCTTC. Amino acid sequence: CASNERESLFKNEQFF.

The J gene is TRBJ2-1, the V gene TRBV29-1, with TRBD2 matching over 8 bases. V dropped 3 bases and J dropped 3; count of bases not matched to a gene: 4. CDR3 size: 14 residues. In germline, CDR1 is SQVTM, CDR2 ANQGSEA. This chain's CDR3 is CSVESGLGYNEQFF. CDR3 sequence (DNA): TGCAGCGTTGAGTCGGGACTAGGCTACAATGAGCAGTTCTTC.

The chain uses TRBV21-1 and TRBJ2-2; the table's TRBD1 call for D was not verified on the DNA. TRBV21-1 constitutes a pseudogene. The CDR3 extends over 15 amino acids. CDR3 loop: CASSHGRGTTGELFF. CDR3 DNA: TGTGCCAGCAGCCATGGCAGGGGAACCACCGGGGAGCTGTTTTTT.

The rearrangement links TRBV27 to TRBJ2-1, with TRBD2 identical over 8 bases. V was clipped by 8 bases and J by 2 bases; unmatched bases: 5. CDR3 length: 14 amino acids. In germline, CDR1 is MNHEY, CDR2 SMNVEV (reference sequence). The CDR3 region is CASGKRGTYNEQFF. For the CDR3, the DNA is TGTGCCAGCGGTAAGCGGGGGACCTACAATGAGCAGTTCTTC.

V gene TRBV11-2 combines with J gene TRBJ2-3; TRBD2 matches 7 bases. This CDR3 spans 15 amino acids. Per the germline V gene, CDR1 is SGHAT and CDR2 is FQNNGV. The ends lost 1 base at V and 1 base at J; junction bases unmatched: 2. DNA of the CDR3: TGTGCCAGCAGCTTAGTTGGGGGGGGCACAGATACGCAGTATTTT. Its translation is CASSLVGGGTDTQYF.

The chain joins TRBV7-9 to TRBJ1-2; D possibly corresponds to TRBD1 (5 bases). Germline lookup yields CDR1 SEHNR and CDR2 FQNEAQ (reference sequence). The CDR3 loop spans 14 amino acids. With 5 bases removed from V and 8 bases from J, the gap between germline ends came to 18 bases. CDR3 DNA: TGTGCCAGCAGCGACTCAGGGCTCTCGCGGGGCTACACCTTC. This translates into CASSDSGLSRGYTF.